The 3 T cell receptor beta chains in this list originate from one sample, sequenced in a study of T cells in women clearing cervical HPV infection. Generated by immunoSEQ multiplex PCR, the TCRdb table keeps only in-frame clones and is missing some. In all, the sample yields roughly 48,000 clones. The specimen was blood buffy coat. The receptor set was obtained from a woman aged 18 to 75 with a cervical HPV16 infection that either progressed to CIN3+ or cleared (not recorded which).

As concerns this clone: The observed sequence ends 3 residues before the CDR3 terminus, with the missing tail filled in from the germline J gene. The gene calls are TRBV12-3 or TRBV12-4 and TRBJ2-4, with D unresolved. This CDR3 spans 13 amino acids. Trimming removed 7 bases from V and 5 bases from J, with 12 bases in between. CDR3 sequence reads: CASTQGPENIQYF. CDR3 DNA, as far as it was read: TGTGCCAGCACCCAAGGGCCGGAAAACATT.

A note on this clone: Read data end 3 residues before the CDR3 end; the end is taken from the germline J gene. The J gene is TRBJ1-5, the V gene TRBV20-1, with 10 bases that match TRBD1. The V and J ends lost 6 bases and 6 bases, in that order; junction bases with no gene match: 8. The CDR3 runs to 14 residues. In germline, CDR1 is DFQATT, CDR2 SNEGSKA (reference sequence). Incomplete CDR3 DNA: TGCAGTGCGGGAACCGGGACAGGGGTTCAGCCC. Its protein is CSAGTGTGVQP. The whole CDR3 reads CSAGTGTGVQPQHF.

Worth noting for this clone: The sequence runs out 3 residues before the end of the CDR3; the remainder is reconstructed from the germline J gene. The chain joins TRBV6-4 to TRBJ2-2; TRBD1 matches at 7 bases. Germline V lookup: CDR1 MRHNA, CDR2 SNTAGT. This CDR3 has 19 amino acids. Unmatched junction bases numbered 13, after V lost 2 bases and J lost 1 base. The CDR3 sequence: CASSDKQGRPSWNTGELFF. CDR3 bases read: TGTGCCAGCAGTGACAAACAGGGGCGGCCTTCGTGGAACACCGGGGAG.